This is a list of T cell receptor beta chains from one sample in a study of T cells in Graves' hyperthyroidism and ophthalmopathy. TCRdb re-analysed the multiplex PCR reads in MiXCR, keeping a single row per CDR3 protein. This sample carries 550,000 to 700,000 distinct CDR3 sequences, approximately 15% of them seen once, and the ten largest clones take about 3.9%. The sequenced sample consisted of blood. Receptors were obtained from a woman in her forties with Graves' ophthalmopathy. The CDR3 runs from the conserved cysteine through the conserved F or W. Each record gives: clone size, D gene, J gene, V gene, CDR3 DNA, CDR3 protein. The D gene is left open where the match is weak. Size tells how often a clone was seen (once, few, many) or the class of an expanded clone, and some rows leave it out.

many	TRBD2	TRBJ2-7	TRBV6-5	TGTGCCAGCAGTTACTCGCCGGGAGGAACCAACGAGCAGTACTTC	CASSYSPGGTNEQYF
many	TRBD2	TRBJ2-7	TRBV6-4	TGTGCCAGCAGAGGGACTAGCGGGAGGGCCTACTCCTACGAGCAGTACTTC	CASRGTSGRAYSYEQYF
many	NA	TRBJ1-1	TRBV30	TGTGCCTGGAACGGGGGGGTCAGCAACACTGAAGCTTTCTTT	CAWNGGVSNTEAFF
NA	NA	TRBJ2-5	TRBV6-1	TGTGCCAGCAGTAGCCTTTGGGGGGCTGAGACCCAGTACTTC	CASSSLWGAETQYF
many	NA	TRBJ1-1	TRBV20-1	TGCAGTGCTAGAGGCGCCAGGGCCACTGAAGCTTTCTTT	CSARGARATEAFF
few	TRBD1	TRBJ2-7	TRBV4-1	TGCGCCAGCGGCCAAGTCGGGACAGGGAGGACTAGCTACGAGCAGTACTTC	CASGQVGTGRTSYEQYF
many	NA	TRBJ1-6	TRBV25-1	TGTGCCAGCAGTGAGCAGGGGCGGAATTCACCCCTCCACTTT	CASSEQGRNSPLHF
many	TRBD1	TRBJ2-5	TRBV6-6	TGTGCCAGCGGATTAGGACAGGGGCAAGAGACCCAGTACTTC	CASGLGQGQETQYF
many	TRBD1	TRBJ2-7	TRBV24-1	TGTGCCACCAGTGAGTCCCGGGACAGATCCTACGAGCAGTACTTC	CATSESRDRSYEQYF
many	TRBD1	TRBJ1-2	TRBV20-1	TGCAGTGCTACAGACAGGGGCTATGGCTACACCTTC	CSATDRGYGYTF
NA	TRBD1	TRBJ2-7	TRBV6-1	TGTGCCAGCAGCCTCGGGACAGACCTCGAGGGGCAGTACTTC	CASSLGTDLEGQYF
NA	TRBD2	TRBJ2-2	TRBV28	TGTGCCAGCAGTTTTCCGGGAGGGCCGTCCGGGGAGCTGTTTTTT	CASSFPGGPSGELFF
many	NA	TRBJ2-5	TRBV7-2	TGTGCCAGCAGAGCCGGGACCGCAGCCTACTTC	CASRAGTAAYF
many	TRBD1	TRBJ1-2	TRBV11-2	TGTGCCAGCAGTCCAACGGTCAGGGGGGATGAGTATGGCTACACCTTC	CASSPTVRGDEYGYTF
many	NA	TRBJ2-4	TRBV27	TGTGCCAGCAGTTTACAGGGCCAGGACATTCAGTACTTC	CASSLQGQDIQYF
many	TRBD2	TRBJ2-2	TRBV19	TGTGCCACAACTAGCGGGAGCGTCTCCGGGGAGCTGTTTTTT	CATTSGSVSGELFF
many	NA	TRBJ1-1	TRBV6-2/TRBV6-3	TGTGCCAGCAGCACTCAATGGACTGAAGCTTTCTTT	CASSTQWTEAFF
many	TRBD2	TRBJ2-4	TRBV20-1	TGCAGTGCTAGCCTACCGGGACTAAACAAAAACATTCAGTACTTC	CSASLPGLNKNIQYF
many	TRBD2	TRBJ2-5	TRBV20-1	TGCAGTGCTAGTGGGACTAGCGGGAGGGATCAAGAGACCCAGTACTTC	CSASGTSGRDQETQYF
many	TRBD2	TRBJ2-7	TRBV29-1	TGCAGCGTTGCCGGGACTAGGGCCTCCTACGAGCAGTACTTC	CSVAGTRASYEQYF
many	NA	TRBJ2-5	TRBV9	TGTGCCAGCAGCGTAGGGGGGAGCGCTGAGGCCCAGTACTTC	CASSVGGSAEAQYF
few	TRBD1	TRBJ1-5	TRBV7-9	TGTGCCAGCAGCAACGGACAGGGGACAGGGACCCAGCATTTT	CASSNGQGTGTQHF
few	TRBD1	TRBJ1-5	TRBV12-3/TRBV12-4	TGTGCCAGCAGTTTAGGAGCAGGGGGGATCCAGCCCCAGCATTTT	CASSLGAGGIQPQHF
NA	NA	TRBJ1-3	TRBV5-1	TGCGCCAGCAGCCTGGGGGCCCATGGAAACACCATATATTTT	CASSLGAHGNTIYF
few	TRBD2	TRBJ2-5	TRBV24-1	TGTGCCACCAGTGATTTGACCCCCGGGGGGATGGAGACCCAGTACTTC	CATSDLTPGGMETQYF
few	TRBD1	TRBJ1-6	TRBV28	TGTGCCAGCAGTTTCCCCGGACAGGGAAGCTCCTATAATTCACCCCTCCACTTT	CASSFPGQGSSYNSPLHF
many	NA	TRBJ1-5	TRBV15	TGTGCCACCAGCAGAGTTAGGGAGCATCAGCCCCAGCATTTT	CATSRVREHQPQHF
NA	TRBD2	TRBJ2-7	TRBV12-3/TRBV12-4	TGTGCCAGCAGTTTCGTCGGACTAGCGGCGGGGGAGCAGTACTTC	CASSFVGLAAGEQYF
many	TRBD2	TRBJ2-1	TRBV12-3/TRBV12-4	TGTGCCAGCAGCCCCGGGACTAGCTCCAATGAGCAGTTCTTC	CASSPGTSSNEQFF
many	TRBD1	TRBJ1-5	TRBV28	TGTGCCAGCAGTCTAGGACAGGGTTCTACGCCCCAGCATTTT	CASSLGQGSTPQHF
many	TRBD1	TRBJ1-1	TRBV5-1	TGTGCCAGCAGTTCGACAGGGGGGAACACTGAAGCTTTCTTT	CASSSTGGNTEAFF
many	NA	TRBJ2-5	TRBV20-1	TGCAGTGCTAGGGCCCAAGAGACCCAGTACTTC	CSARAQETQYF
few	TRBD2	TRBJ2-3	TRBV7-3	TGTGCCAGCAGCCTAGGGAATAGCGGGAGTTCAGGTGATACGCAGTATTTT	CASSLGNSGSSGDTQYF
many	TRBD2	TRBJ2-7	TRBV27	TGTGCCAGCAGCACTAGCGGGAGCGAGCAGTACTTC	CASSTSGSEQYF
NA	NA	TRBJ1-1	TRBV29-1	TGCAGCGTCAGACAGGCTTCCGGCTACACTGAAGCTTTCTTT	CSVRQASGYTEAFF
NA	TRBD2	TRBJ2-7	TRBV27	TGTGCCAGCAGTCCCCTTGGGGGGGTGAGGGAGCAGTACTTC	CASSPLGGVREQYF
few	NA	TRBJ2-5	TRBV4-1	TGCGCCAGCAGCCAAGACGTTTTGGCGGTCCTAGAGACCCAGTACTTC	CASSQDVLAVLETQYF
many	NA	TRBJ1-3	TRBV30	TGTGCCTCAATGGGGGCAGGCACTGGAAACACCATATATTTT	CASMGAGTGNTIYF
many	TRBD2	TRBJ2-7	TRBV6-1	TGTGCCAGCAGTGGGAGACTAGCGGGAGACTACGAGCAGTACTTC	CASSGRLAGDYEQYF
many	NA	TRBJ2-2	TRBV12-3/TRBV12-4	TGTGCCAGCAGTTCAATGGGGGCTGACACCGGGGAGCTGTTTTTT	CASSSMGADTGELFF